This T cell receptor (beta chain) was recorded in a study of blood T cell repertoires in COVID-19. Turning to the study itself: Acute-phase and convalescent COVID-19 samples originated in the United States, Italy and Spain.

CDR1 is MDHEN, CDR2 SYDVKM, per germline. CDR3 size: 13 residues. Trimming took off 3 bases at V and 0 bases at J, with 5 bases between the two ends. The table lists this clone with a count of one. Authors' processing steps: Nucleated cell counts were estimated from reference gene primer amplification. TCRdb keeps only in-frame clones here, not all; method: immunoSEQ multiplex PCR. V, J and clone size are taken as reported in that table, and D and trimming were inferred from the DNA itself. Seen here are about 100,000 clones, approximately 84% observed once, and the top ten hold about 2%. Material: peripheral blood. This clonotype was obtained from a human donor in a cohort sampled during active COVID-19. This chain uses TRBV28 with TRBJ1-1; no clear D. CDR3 region: CASSFQVNTEAFF. The DNA of the CDR3 is TGTGCCAGCAGTTTCCAGGTGAACACTGAAGCTTTCTTT.